The clone carrying this T cell receptor beta chain was observed a single time. This record belongs to a study of T cell responses to AZD1222 COVID-19 vaccine. Only in-frame clones appear in the TCRdb table, and some are missing; sequencing was by immunoSEQ multiplex PCR. The repertoire includes approximately 130,000 clones, 80% to 90% of them detected once, and around 9.5% sits in the top ten. Germline trimming cut 5 bases from V and 10 bases from J; bases unmatched to any gene: 11. The CDR3 covers 14 residues. Germline CDR1 reads SGHTA; CDR2 reads FQGNSA. The specimen was peripheral blood, collected 28 days after the second AZD1222 dose. V usage is TRBV7-2 and J usage is TRBJ2-1, with TRBD1 matching over 7 bases. The sequence was collected from an adult who received the AZD1222 COVID-19 vaccine. The CDR3 here is CASSQTGDRREQFF. CDR3 DNA sequence: TGTGCCAGCAGCCAAACAGGGGATCGGCGGGAGCAGTTCTTC.